The 27 T cell receptor beta chains listed next were all sequenced from one sample in a study of T cell responses to AZD1222 COVID-19 vaccine. TCRdb keeps only in-frame clones here, not all; method: immunoSEQ multiplex PCR. This sample has about 150,000 clones, with around 89% found just once. The material was peripheral blood, obtained on day 0 of AZD1222 vaccination. These receptors all come from an adult in good health.

The rearrangement links TRBV18 to TRBJ2-2; no clear D. This CDR3 comprises 12 residues. V dropped 2 bases and J dropped 9 bases, with 7 bases sitting between them. Germline lookup yields CDR1 KGHSH and CDR2 LQKENI. The chain's CDR3 is CASSPSRRELFF. The CDR3 region has the DNA TGTGCCAGCTCACCATCGAGAAGGGAGCTGTTTTTT. The complete variable domain, with remaining parts taken from reference TRBV18 and TRBJ2-2, reads NAGVMQNPRHLVRRRGQEARLRCSPMKGHSHVYWYRQLPEEGLKFMVYLQKENIIDESGMPKERFSAEFPKEGPSILRIQQVVRGDSAAYFCASSPSRRELFFGEGSRLTVL.

The chain recombines TRBV19 with TRBJ1-5; TRBD1 aligns across 8 bases. V shed 6 bases, J shed 3 bases, and the junction held 7 bases outside the gene matches. From germline, CDR1 is LNHDA and CDR2 SQIVND (reference sequence). This CDR3 region has 15 residues. CDR3 DNA: TGTGCCAGTAGATTGGACAGGGCGACCAATCAGCCCCAGCATTTT. It encodes CASRLDRATNQPQHF.

This clone was found once. This sequence joins TRBV6-2 or TRBV6-3 and TRBJ1-3; D might be TRBD1 (5 bases). The CDR3 sequence is 15 residues long. Germline lookup yields CDR1 MNHEY and CDR2 SVGEGT. V gave up 2 bases and J gave up 0 bases, with 8 bases separating them. CDR3 in amino acids: CASSYTGHSGNTIYF. The CDR3, as DNA: TGTGCCAGCAGTTACACGGGGCACTCTGGAAACACCATATATTTT.

The chain has TRBV5-5 and TRBJ1-2; D is undetermined. V lost 5 bases, J lost 5 bases, and 22 bases lay in between. This CDR3 spans 16 amino acids. Germline V gives CDR1 SGHKS, CDR2 YYEKEE (reference sequence). The CDR3 region is CASRTADGGLGYGYTF. CDR3 DNA sequence: TGTGCCAGCAGAACCGCGGACGGTGGCCTGGGGTATGGCTACACCTTC.

The chain joins TRBV18 to TRBJ2-1, with a tentative D call TRBD1 (6 bases). Germline CDR1 is KGHSH and CDR2 is LQKENI. This CDR3 spans 13 amino acids. Trimming stripped 3 bases from V and 8 bases from J, with 11 bases between. CDR3 protein: CASSPLPGDEQFF. The CDR3 DNA is TGTGCCAGCTCACCCCTCCCAGGGGATGAGCAGTTCTTC.

The genes are TRBV27 and TRBJ2-1, with 7 positions matching TRBD2. The CDR3 runs to 15 residues. Germline trimming cut 4 bases from V and 4 bases from J; bases unmatched to any gene: 7. CDR1 is MNHEY and CDR2 is SMNVEV in the germline V gene (reference sequence). DNA of the CDR3: TGTGCCAGCAGTTCCCCTATGCGGGGGTACAATGAGCAGTTCTTC. This codes for CASSSPMRGYNEQFF.

The V call is TRBV6-5, the J call TRBJ2-7, with D hard to call. V lost 4 bases and J 2 bases, leaving 12 bases between the germline ends. Germline V gives CDR1 MNHEY, CDR2 SVGAGI. The CDR3 extends over 14 amino acids. The CDR3 loop reads CASSSGDTTYEQYF. For the CDR3, the DNA is TGTGCCAGCAGTTCTGGCGACACTACCTACGAGCAGTACTTC.

This chain joins TRBV7-3 and TRBJ2-1; D perhaps matches TRBD1 (7 bases). The V and J ends lost 4 bases and 0 bases respectively, with 13 bases between them. CDR3 size: 16 residues. Looked up from germline, CDR1 is SGHTA and CDR2 is FQGTGA. For the CDR3, the DNA is TGTGCCAGCAGCTCCCAGGGGGGTCACTCCTACAATGAGCAGTTCTTC. Its translation is CASSSQGGHSYNEQFF.

The count of this clone is one. J is TRBJ1-4 and V is TRBV5-8; D is uncertain. There are 15 residues in the CDR3. The ends were cut back, 3 bases at V and 4 bases at J, with 13 bases in the middle. Germline V gene lookup returns CDR1 SGHTS and CDR2 YDEGEE. This chain's CDR3 is CASSSGVRVNEKLFF. CDR3 sequence (DNA): TGTGCCAGCAGCTCCGGAGTAAGGGTTAATGAAAAACTGTTTTTT.

This sequence joins TRBV10-1 and TRBJ2-3; 9 bases line up with TRBD2. V lost 8 bases and J lost 6; bases outside the gene matches: 6. Germline V gives CDR1 WNHNN, CDR2 SYGVQD (reference sequence). The length of the CDR3 is 13 residues. This chain's CDR3 is CASGGLASDTQYF. The CDR3 nucleotides are TGCGCCAGCGGCGGACTAGCGTCGGATACGCAGTATTTT.

This chain connects TRBV7-3 to TRBJ1-1; D unresolved. The germline V gene encodes CDR1 SGHTA and CDR2 FQGTGA. Trimming took off 6 bases at V and 2 bases at J, with 10 bases between the two ends. This CDR3 comprises 13 residues. The DNA of the CDR3 is TGTGCCAGCAGTGCCGACGGAAACACTGAAGCTTTCTTT. It specifies CASSADGNTEAFF.

The rearrangement links TRBV7-2 to TRBJ1-6; the D is unclear. CDR3 size: 16 residues. Germline CDR1 and CDR2: SGHTA and FQGNSA. Deletions cut 5 bases from V and 11 bases from J, with 22 bases between. The CDR3 nucleotides read TGTGCCAGCAGCCCCCAGATGGAGGGAGGTGGTGCACCCCTCCACTTT. This translates into CASSPQMEGGGAPLHF. Variable domain in full (rest from reference TRBV7-2 and TRBJ1-6): GAGVSQSPSNKVTEKGKDVELRCDPISGHTALYWYRQSLGQGLEFLIYFQGNSAPDKSGLPSDRFSAERTGGSVSTLTIQRTQQEDSAVYLCASSPQMEGGGAPLHFGNGTRLTVT.

V and J are TRBV7-3 and TRBJ2-2, with a weak D call TRBD2 (5 bases). The CDR3 length is 14 residues. V shed 6 bases and J shed 1 base, with 9 bases lying between them. Germline assignment: CDR1 SGHTA and CDR2 FQGTGA. The CDR3 region is CASSPGGNTGELFF. DNA of the CDR3: TGTGCCAGCAGTCCAGGAGGGAACACCGGGGAGCTGTTTTTT.

The V and J genes are TRBV9 and TRBJ2-1; 10 nucleotides match TRBD1. Germline V gene lookup returns CDR1 SGDLS and CDR2 YYNGEE. With 0 bases clipped from V and 10 bases from J, the junction kept 16 bases outside the gene matches. The length of the CDR3 is 18 residues. Here the CDR3 reads CASSVGGWSGQGPQEQFF. CDR3 sequence (DNA): TGTGCCAGCAGCGTAGGAGGTTGGTCGGGACAGGGGCCGCAGGAGCAGTTCTTC.

The J gene is TRBJ2-7, the V gene TRBV2; TRBD2 agrees at 14 bases. The CDR3 is 15 residues long. Germline V gene sequence: CDR1 SNHLY, CDR2 FYNNEI. The V and J ends lost 3 bases and 4 bases, in that order; junction bases with no gene match: 2. CDR3 in amino acids: CASSDGLAGGYEQYF. The CDR3 nucleotides are TGTGCCAGCAGTGATGGACTAGCGGGGGGTTACGAGCAGTACTTC. Combining the CDR3 with reference TRBV2 and TRBJ2-7 gives the whole variable domain EPEVTQTPSHQVTQMGQEVILRCVPISNHLYFYWYRQILGQKVEFLVSFYNNEISEKSEIFDDQFSVERPDGSNFTLKIRSTKLEDSAMYFCASSDGLAGGYEQYFGPGTRLTVT.

This chain links TRBV2 with TRBJ2-1; D might be TRBD2 (6 bases). The CDR3 is made up of 16 amino acids. The germline gives CDR1 SNHLY, CDR2 FYNNEI. V gave up 8 bases and J gave up 4 bases, with 21 bases separating them. The CDR3 region has the DNA TGTGCCAGCCTGCCGGGACTCGTTGGTAGGTACAATGAGCAGTTCTTC. The encoded protein is CASLPGLVGRYNEQFF.

The chain has TRBV4-3 and TRBJ2-1; 13 bases match TRBD2. This CDR3 is 14 amino acids long. Germline values: CDR1 LGHNA, CDR2 YSLEER. V was clipped by 6 bases and J by 4 bases; unmatched bases: 0. In nucleotides, the CDR3 is TGCGCCAGCAGGGGACTAGCGGGGTACAATGAGCAGTTCTTC. Its protein is CASRGLAGYNEQFF.

V and J are TRBV15 and TRBJ1-2, with a possible D match to TRBD1 (5 bases). The CDR3 is 16 residues long. V lost 7 bases to trimming and J lost 3 bases, with 21 bases between them. Germline V gene sequence: CDR1 LNHNV, CDR2 YYDKDF (reference sequence). CDR3 bases: TGTGCCACCACAGCGTGGCAGGGTAGACGTCACTATGGCTACACCTTC. Protein sequence: CATTAWQGRRHYGYTF.

This rearrangement joins TRBV5-1 to TRBJ1-3; weak D call: TRBD1 (6 bases). The CDR3 runs 17 residues. Germline V gene sequence: CDR1 SGHRS, CDR2 YFSETQ. The ends were cut back, 3 bases at V and 0 bases at J, with 16 bases in the middle. The CDR3 nucleotides read TGCGCCAGCAGCTCCGGGACACTCATGAGCTCTGGAAACACCATATATTTT. Translating gives CASSSGTLMSSGNTIYF.

The genes are TRBV18 and TRBJ1-2; D gene uncertain. CDR1 is KGHSH and CDR2 is LQKENI in the germline V gene. CDR3 length equals 15 residues. Trimming cost V 1 base and J 4 bases, with 13 bases left between them. CDR3 sequence reads: CASSPRADGAYGYTF. DNA of the CDR3: TGTGCCAGCTCACCACGGGCGGACGGCGCCTATGGCTACACCTTC.

The chain couples TRBV21-1 to TRBJ2-7; the table names TRBD2, a call not compared with the DNA. TRBV21-1 is annotated as a pseudogene. This CDR3 is 17 amino acids long. The CDR3 DNA reads as TGTGCCAGCATCCCGGGACTAGCGGCGGGGGCCGGTCACGAGCAGTACTTC. Its translation: CASIPGLAAGAGHEQYF.

The chain links TRBV2 to TRBJ1-5; D possibly corresponds to TRBD1 (5 bases). V shed 2 bases and J shed 6 bases, with 11 bases lying between them. The germline V gene has CDR1 SNHLY and CDR2 FYNNEI. The CDR3 runs 14 residues. CDR3 DNA sequence: TGTGCCAGCAGTGAAAATAGGGGTCGTCAGCCCCAGCATTTT. Protein sequence: CASSENRGRQPQHF. Full variable domain (missing parts from reference TRBV2 and TRBJ1-5): EPEVTQTPSHQVTQMGQEVILRCVPISNHLYFYWYRQILGQKVEFLVSFYNNEISEKSEIFDDQFSVERPDGSNFTLKIRSTKLEDSAMYFCASSENRGRQPQHFGDGTRLSIL.

The CDR3 here is CASSVGTQRGSKHYNEQFF. The CDR3 region has the DNA TGTGCCAGCAGCGTAGGGACCCAGCGGGGCAGCAAACACTACAATGAGCAGTTCTTC. The chain employs TRBV9 and TRBJ2-1; 7 bases map to TRBD2. Germline lookup yields CDR1 SGDLS and CDR2 YYNGEE. The CDR3 covers 19 residues. J lost 3 bases, V lost 0 bases, and 15 bases had no gene match.

CDR3 loop: CASSLQGSLNGNTIYF. Written as DNA, the CDR3 is TGTGCCAGCAGCTTACAGGGGAGTTTGAATGGAAACACCATATATTTT. The chain is built from TRBV7-2 and TRBJ1-3, with a weak D call TRBD1 (6 bases). CDR1 and CDR2 from the germline V gene are SGHTA and FQGNSA. CDR3 length equals 16 residues. V lost 2 bases and J 3 bases, leaving 14 bases between the germline ends.

The chain combines TRBV7-9 with TRBJ2-7, with 11 bases fitting TRBD2. J gave up 2 bases and V 4 bases, and 1 base lay outside the gene matches. Germline CDR1 is SEHNR and CDR2 is FQNEAQ (reference sequence). CDR3 length: 14 amino acids. CDR3 bases: TGTGCCAGCAGCTCGGGACTAGCGGCCTACGAGCAGTACTTC. It codes for CASSSGLAAYEQYF.

The chain couples TRBV18 to TRBJ2-1; D uncertain. The V end was cut by 1 base, the J end by 0 bases, with 7 bases between. This CDR3 spans 15 amino acids. CDR1 and CDR2 from the germline V gene are KGHSH and LQKENI. The CDR3 loop reads CASSPRARSYNEQFF. CDR3 in DNA: TGTGCCAGCTCACCACGAGCGCGCTCCTACAATGAGCAGTTCTTC.

The chain recombines TRBV6-5 with TRBJ1-1; D not certain. The CDR3 runs 14 residues. CDR1 is MNHEY, CDR2 SVGAGI, per germline. V lost 2 bases and J 5 bases, leaving 12 bases between the germline ends. CDR3 in DNA: TGTGCCAGCAGTTACGGCATAGCTAGGACTGAAGCTTTCTTT. Protein sequence: CASSYGIARTEAFF.